This T cell receptor (beta chain) is from a study of blood T cell repertoires in COVID-19 (dated by TCRdb to 2018 to 2021). About the study as a whole: Collaborator samples came from the United States, Italy and Spain and covered acute and convalescent phases of COVID-19. The prospective study material was composed of cDNA or gDNA derived from T cells, B-cell-depleted T cells, or PBMCs. Subjects who had been exposed to COVID-19, were actively infected with it, or had recovered from it provided the deeply sampled blood TCRbeta repertoires that made up the dataset. The repertoires were released in a freely available public database meant as a resource for research on the immune response to SARS-CoV-2. Samples came from the ongoing ImmuneRACE study (first 160 participants) plus 1,254 subjects from 6 global collaborators. Sample metadata almost always included a de-identified subject ID, COVID-19 status, age in years and sex. Where HLA class I and class II types were available, the types were taken from metadata supplied by the sample provider, not from assay-based typing. General study outcomes and caveats: The amount of clinical and demographic metadata varied by source and participant and was provided uncurated.

In the prospective study, participants were about 18 to 100 years old, resided in 25 or so geographic areas of the United States, and were enrolled through a virtual design. To assign participants to cohorts, the prospective study relied on clinical history that participants themselves reported in a screening survey and a study questionnaire. Recovered participants in ImmuneRACE Cohort 3 were defined by two consecutive negative NP/OP PCR tests, clearance by a healthcare professional, or resolution of symptoms. Each participant in the prospective study had whole blood, serum and a nasopharyngeal or oropharyngeal swab collected by mobile phlebotomists. Additional blood draws and questionnaires over an approximately two-month period could optionally be provided by prospective study participants. Prospective study blood samples were shipped either frozen or at room temperature before DNA extraction.

The CDR3 covers 16 residues, taking in both the cysteine and the phenylalanine. Only the CDR3 DNA is retained, 48 bases long and in frame from the first base. V is cut by 4 bases and J by 0 bases, and the space between the germline ends is 13 bases. The germline V gene (reference sequence) specifies SEHNR as CDR1 and FQNEAQ as CDR2. The immunoSEQ Assay, a bias-controlled multiplex PCR, was used to amplify TCRbeta CDR3 regions from genomic DNA. The authors processed their data as follows. Within the assay, amplification of reference gene primers was used to estimate how many nucleated cells each sample contained. To quantify the absolute abundance of each unique TCRbeta CDR3 rearrangement, sequence reads were collapsed and filtered. Productive Simpson clonality was computed per sample as the square root of Simpson's diversity index over productive rearrangements. TCRdb holds this immuneACCESS table with in-frame rearrangements only. Some clones are missing; in checked studies, unresolved V genes explain under half, and the rest has no known cause. V and J calls and clone size come straight from that table; D and trimming were deduced from the DNA. Across this sample there are 310,000 or so clones, with about 93% seen only once. The ten most abundant clones make up more than 0.95% of the sample.

Comments on this clone: No antigen is known for it. Qualities for individual bases were not recorded, and no much larger clone is one base off.

This receptor was identified in a woman between 25 and 40 years old who had recovered from COVID-19. The sequencing sample was made of PBMCs or T cells enriched from blood (not recorded which). Recombination linked TRBV7-9 to TRBJ2-1; the D gene is possibly TRBD2, with 6 bases matching. The sequence in DNA is TGTGCCAGCAGCTCCCGGGCGGGGAGCTCCTACAATGAGCAGTTCTTC. Its protein product is CASSSRAGSSYNEQFF.